One sample yielded the 10 T cell receptor beta chains listed below, sequenced in a study of vaccination and CD4 T cells after COVID-19. The Oncomine TCR Beta short-read assay sequenced DNA from cultured CD4+ T cells. Genomic DNA was taken out of cultured CD4+ T cells by extraction. TCRdb fed the PCR reads into MiXCR, producing one record per CDR3 protein. In the table there are around 10,000 distinct CDR3 sequences, roughly a third of which are singletons. Their cognate antigens are unknown. Sample treatment: roughly ten-day PBMC culture with coronavirus spike peptide pools or control peptides (ViraFEST assay). CD4+ T lymphocytes from the unexposed donor were collected before the COVID-19 pandemic (2011-2018). The sequenced sample was CD4+ T cells from blood, cultured in vitro. The receptors stem from a human donor in good health.

This clonotype was found a few times. V and J are TRBV15 and TRBJ1-1; D remains unclear. Trimming removed 1 base at V and 1 base at J, with 7 bases between. This CDR3 comprises 14 residues. CDR1 is LNHNV, CDR2 YYDKDF, per germline (reference sequence). CDR3 in DNA: TGTGCCACCAGCAGAGTCGCGGGGAACACTGAAGCTTTCTTT. Amino acid sequence: CATSRVAGNTEAFF.

The chain links TRBV20-1 to TRBJ2-1, with D perhaps given as TRBD1 or TRBD2 (5 bases each). The CDR3 runs 12 residues. V was shortened by 3 bases and J by 2 bases, with 5 bases between the two germline ends. Germline V gene sequence: CDR1 DFQATT, CDR2 SNEGSKA (reference sequence). The CDR3 reads CSARGAYNEQFF. For the CDR3, the DNA is TGCAGTGCTAGGGGGGCCTACAATGAGCAGTTCTTC.

This clonotype occurred a few times. The V call is TRBV20-1, the J call TRBJ2-2; D unresolved. The CDR3 is made up of 13 amino acids. The V and J ends lost 6 bases and 7 bases respectively, with 15 bases between them. Germline V gives CDR1 DFQATT, CDR2 SNEGSKA (reference sequence). CDR3 DNA sequence: TGCAGTGCCCCAAGGGTCTCTGGCGGGGAGCTGTTTTTT. Protein: CSAPRVSGGELFF.

By share of the sample, this clonotype is medium-sized. The chain carries TRBV20-1 and TRBJ1-6, with D uncertain. This CDR3 has 13 residues. V lost 8 bases and J lost 10, with 18 bases in between. Germline assignment: CDR1 DFQATT and CDR2 SNEGSKA (reference sequence). In DNA, the CDR3 is TGCAGTTCTGCTTGGCAGGCTACGTCACCCCTCCACTTT. Protein product: CSSAWQATSPLHF.

This clonotype was counted only a few times. The rearrangement links TRBV6-2 or TRBV6-3 to TRBJ2-7, with D possibly being TRBD2 (5 bases). V shed 5 bases and J shed 9 bases, with 11 bases lying between them. The CDR3 has 11 amino acids. Germline V gene sequence: CDR1 MNHEY, CDR2 SVGEGT. This chain's CDR3 is CASSNGVGQYF. The DNA of the CDR3 is TGTGCCAGCAGTAACGGGGTCGGGCAGTACTTC.

The rearrangement links TRBV2 to TRBJ1-2, with 7 bases identical to TRBD1. The length of the CDR3 is 13 residues. Germline values: CDR1 SNHLY, CDR2 FYNNEI. The trim removed 6 bases at V and 7 bases at J, leaving 8 bases unmatched. The CDR3 protein is CASRIQGQVGYTF. The DNA of the CDR3 is TGTGCCAGCAGAATACAGGGGCAGGTTGGCTACACCTTC.

This clonotype was observed a few times. The chain is built from TRBV7-8 and TRBJ2-1, with a weak D call TRBD2 (5 bases). V was trimmed by 2 bases and J by 5 bases, leaving 19 bases between them. Per the germline V gene, CDR1 is SGHVS and CDR2 is FQNEAQ. The CDR3 runs 17 residues. This CDR3 is CASSLLSFRGFNNEQFF. The CDR3 nucleotides read TGTGCCAGCAGCTTACTTTCCTTTCGCGGGTTTAACAATGAGCAGTTCTTC.

This clonotype has only a few counts. The J gene is TRBJ2-7, the V gene TRBV10-3; D is ambiguous. The V end was cut by 11 bases, the J end by 2 bases, with 13 bases between. CDR1 is ENHRY and CDR2 is SYGVKD in the germline V gene. The CDR3 contains 12 residues. As DNA, the CDR3 is TGTGCCGCGACACCCCATCCCTACGAGCAGTACTTC. Translated, it gives CAATPHPYEQYF.

This clonotype was observed a handful of times. The chain couples TRBV27 to TRBJ2-1, with D perhaps TRBD2 (6 bases). The germline CDR1 and CDR2 sequences are MNHEY and SMNVEV (reference sequence). This CDR3 is built from 14 residues. V was pared by 5 bases and J by 4 bases, with 12 bases between. CDR3: CASSPGDFYNEQFF. The CDR3 region has the DNA TGTGCCAGCAGTCCGGGGGACTTTTACAATGAGCAGTTCTTC.

The CDR3 sequence is CASSPGASGWETQYF. As DNA, the CDR3 is TGTGCCAGCAGCCCAGGGGCTAGCGGGTGGGAGACCCAGTACTTC. This chain joins TRBV7-2 and TRBJ2-5; TRBD2 matches 8 bases. The CDR3 totals 15 residues. Trimming removed 5 bases from V and 5 bases from J; junction bases left unmatched: 10. Germline V gene lookup returns CDR1 SGHTA and CDR2 FQGNSA.